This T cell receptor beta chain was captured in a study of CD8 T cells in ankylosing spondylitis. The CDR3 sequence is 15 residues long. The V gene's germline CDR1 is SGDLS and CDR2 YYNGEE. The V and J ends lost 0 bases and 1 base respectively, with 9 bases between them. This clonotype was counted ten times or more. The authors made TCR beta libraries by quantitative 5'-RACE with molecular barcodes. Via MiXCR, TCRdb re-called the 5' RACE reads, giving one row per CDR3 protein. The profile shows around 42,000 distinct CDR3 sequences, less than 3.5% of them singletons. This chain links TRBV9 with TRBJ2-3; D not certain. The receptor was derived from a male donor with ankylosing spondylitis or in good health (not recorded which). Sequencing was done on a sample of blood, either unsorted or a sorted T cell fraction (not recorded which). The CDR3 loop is CASSVESTRTDTQYF. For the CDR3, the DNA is TGTGCCAGCAGCGTAGAGTCGACCCGCACAGATACGCAGTATTTT.